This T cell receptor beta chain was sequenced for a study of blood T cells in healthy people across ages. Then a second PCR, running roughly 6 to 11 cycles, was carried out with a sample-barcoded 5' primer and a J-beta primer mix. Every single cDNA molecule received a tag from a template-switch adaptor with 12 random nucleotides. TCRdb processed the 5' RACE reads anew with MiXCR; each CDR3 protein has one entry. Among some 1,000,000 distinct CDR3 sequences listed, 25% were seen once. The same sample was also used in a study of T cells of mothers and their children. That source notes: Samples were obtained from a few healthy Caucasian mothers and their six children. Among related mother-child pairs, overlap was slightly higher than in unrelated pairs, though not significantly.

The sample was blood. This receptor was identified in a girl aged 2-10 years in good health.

CDR3 in DNA: TGCAGTGGAATGGAGAGTTCCTACAATGAGCAGTTCTTC. It is translated as CSGMESSYNEQFF. The chain is built from TRBV20-1 and TRBJ2-1; D unclear. The V end was cut by 7 bases, the J end by 1 base, with 11 bases between. The V gene's germline CDR1 is DFQATT and CDR2 SNEGSKA (reference sequence). The CDR3 has 13 amino acids.